One sample yielded the 14 T cell receptor beta chains listed below, sequenced in a study of OX40 agonist ivuxolimab in advanced cancers. Some clones are missing from TCRdb's copy, which holds only in-frame ones; the method was immunoSEQ multiplex PCR. The sample lists about 100,000 clones, approximately 91% occurring once. The input for sequencing was CD4+ or CD8+ T cells sorted from blood, taken in a trial of the OX40 agonist ivuxolimab. The source of these receptors is an adult with an advanced solid tumor such as melanoma, head and neck, liver or kidney cancer.

The chain employs TRBV6-6 and TRBJ2-1; TRBD2 agrees at 8 bases. The CDR3 totals 13 residues. V lost 7 bases and J lost 9; bases outside the gene matches: 8. Germline V gene data show CDR1 as MNHNY and CDR2 as SVGAGI (reference sequence). The CDR3 DNA sequence: TGTGCCAGCACGACGGGAGGGATTCCTGAGCAGTTCTTC. This gives the protein CASTTGGIPEQFF.

Here the CDR3 DNA reads TGCGCCAGCAGCAACAGGGGAATCATGAACACTGAAGCTTTCTTT. Protein: CASSNRGIMNTEAFF. V is TRBV23-1 and J is TRBJ1-1; 7 bases are shared with TRBD1. TRBV23-1 is an ORF, and what it does is uncertain. V gave up 6 bases and J gave up 0 bases; unmatched junction bases: 7. CDR3 length equals 15 residues.

This chain uses TRBV28 with TRBJ1-2; 9 bases are shared with TRBD1. Germline V lookup: CDR1 MDHEN, CDR2 SYDVKM. Trimming took 4 bases from V and 6 from J; bases not matched to a gene: 9. The CDR3 is 15 residues long. The CDR3 bases are TGTGCCAGCAGTTGGGGGACAGGGCCCCTTGATGGCTACACCTTC. Translated: CASSWGTGPLDGYTF.

The chain recombines TRBV11-2 with TRBJ1-3; D is unresolved. V gave up 0 bases and J gave up 4 bases, with 10 bases separating them. This CDR3 spans 15 amino acids. CDR1 is SGHAT, CDR2 FQNNGV, per germline. Here the CDR3 reads CASSLDRAGGNTIYF. The CDR3 DNA is TGTGCCAGCAGCTTAGATCGGGCAGGAGGAAACACCATATATTTT.

The rearrangement uses TRBV27 and TRBJ2-1, with 7 positions matching TRBD1. Per germline, CDR1 MNHEY and CDR2 SMNVEV (reference sequence). The J segment lost 3 bases and the V segment lost 0 bases, leaving 14 bases of the junction unmatched. The CDR3 loop spans 19 amino acids. CDR3 sequence reads: CASSLSVGTRGTVYNEQFF. CDR3 nucleotide sequence: TGTGCCAGCAGTTTATCTGTCGGGACCCGTGGGACAGTCTACAATGAGCAGTTCTTC.

The rearrangement joins TRBV10-3 to TRBJ2-7; no firm D call. Germline V lookup: CDR1 ENHRY, CDR2 SYGVKD. This CDR3 spans 12 amino acids. V was clipped by 0 bases and J by 6 bases, with 6 bases between them. The CDR3 DNA follows: TGTGCCATCAGTGAGTCGGGGTTCGAGCAGTACTTC. It yields the protein CAISESGFEQYF.

The chain combines TRBV18 with TRBJ2-3, with a tentative D call TRBD1 (5 bases). V dropped 4 bases and J dropped 2 bases, with 7 bases sitting between them. The germline V gene has CDR1 KGHSH and CDR2 LQKENI. CDR3 size: 13 residues. CDR3 sequence: CASSRGFTDTQYF. CDR3 sequence (DNA): TGTGCCAGCTCACGGGGCTTCACAGATACGCAGTATTTT.

V gene TRBV18 combines with J gene TRBJ1-4; D remains unclear. Per the germline V gene, CDR1 is KGHSH and CDR2 is LQKENI. With 0 bases removed from V and 6 bases from J, the gap between germline ends came to 14 bases. The CDR3 is 16 residues long. CDR3 residues: CASSPPSLAQDEKLFF. For the CDR3, the DNA is TGTGCCAGCTCACCACCCTCTCTGGCCCAGGATGAAAAACTGTTTTTT.

This clone has only one observation. This rearrangement joins TRBV5-1 to TRBJ2-3; D ambiguous. The germline gives CDR1 SGHRS, CDR2 YFSETQ. There are 13 residues in the CDR3. The V gene lost 4 bases and the J gene lost 0 bases, with 6 bases spanning the gap. The CDR3 region is CASSRYSTDTQYF. The CDR3 nucleotides read TGCGCCAGCAGCCGATATAGCACAGATACGCAGTATTTT.

The chain combines TRBV10-1 with TRBJ2-1; the D is unclear. V lost 3 bases and J lost 5, with 2 bases in between. Germline CDR1 reads WNHNN; CDR2 reads SYGVQD (reference sequence). The CDR3 contains 11 residues. CDR3 sequence (DNA): TGCGCCAGCAGTGAACACAATGAGCAGTTCTTC. This translates into CASSEHNEQFF.

The chain combines TRBV5-1 with TRBJ2-3; a weak D match, TRBD2 (6 bases). The CDR3 length is 15 residues. CDR1 is SGHRS, CDR2 YFSETQ, per germline. V lost 0 bases, J lost 0 bases, and 8 bases lay in between. CDR3 in amino acids: CASSLGAGSTDTQYF. CDR3 in DNA: TGCGCCAGCAGCTTGGGGGCGGGGAGCACAGATACGCAGTATTTT.

This chain connects TRBV6-5 to TRBJ1-3; D perhaps matches TRBD1 (5 bases). The CDR3 spans 12 residues. Looked up from germline, CDR1 is MNHEY and CDR2 is SVGAGI. V dropped 6 bases and J dropped 2 bases, with 5 bases sitting between them. CDR3 nucleotides: TGTGCCAGCAGGGGACCTGGAAACACCATATATTTT. This translates into CASRGPGNTIYF.

This clone was detected many times. This chain connects TRBV19 to TRBJ1-1, with D tentatively TRBD1 (5 bases). Between the trimmed V and J ends, which lost 4 bases and 2 bases, there was a span of 14 bases. The CDR3 contains 15 residues. Germline assignment: CDR1 LNHDA and CDR2 SQIVND (reference sequence). The CDR3 here is CASSTQGTGNTEAFF. The CDR3 DNA sequence: TGTGCCAGTAGTACCCAAGGGACGGGAAACACTGAAGCTTTCTTT. The variable domain in full, with the rest retrieved from reference TRBV19 and TRBJ1-1, is DGGITQSPKYLFRKEGQNVTLSCEQNLNHDAMYWYRQDPGQGLRLIYYSQIVNDFQKGDIAEGYSVSREKKESFPLTVTSAQKNPTAFYLCASSTQGTGNTEAFFGQGTRLTVV.

The J gene is TRBJ2-1, the V gene TRBV19; 7 bases align to TRBD2. Germline assignment: CDR1 LNHDA and CDR2 SQIVND (reference sequence). The CDR3 is 13 amino acids. V dropped 5 bases and J dropped 2; count of bases not matched to a gene: 0. CDR3 amino acids: CASSAGAYNEQFF. In DNA, the CDR3 is TGTGCCAGTAGTGCGGGGGCCTACAATGAGCAGTTCTTC.